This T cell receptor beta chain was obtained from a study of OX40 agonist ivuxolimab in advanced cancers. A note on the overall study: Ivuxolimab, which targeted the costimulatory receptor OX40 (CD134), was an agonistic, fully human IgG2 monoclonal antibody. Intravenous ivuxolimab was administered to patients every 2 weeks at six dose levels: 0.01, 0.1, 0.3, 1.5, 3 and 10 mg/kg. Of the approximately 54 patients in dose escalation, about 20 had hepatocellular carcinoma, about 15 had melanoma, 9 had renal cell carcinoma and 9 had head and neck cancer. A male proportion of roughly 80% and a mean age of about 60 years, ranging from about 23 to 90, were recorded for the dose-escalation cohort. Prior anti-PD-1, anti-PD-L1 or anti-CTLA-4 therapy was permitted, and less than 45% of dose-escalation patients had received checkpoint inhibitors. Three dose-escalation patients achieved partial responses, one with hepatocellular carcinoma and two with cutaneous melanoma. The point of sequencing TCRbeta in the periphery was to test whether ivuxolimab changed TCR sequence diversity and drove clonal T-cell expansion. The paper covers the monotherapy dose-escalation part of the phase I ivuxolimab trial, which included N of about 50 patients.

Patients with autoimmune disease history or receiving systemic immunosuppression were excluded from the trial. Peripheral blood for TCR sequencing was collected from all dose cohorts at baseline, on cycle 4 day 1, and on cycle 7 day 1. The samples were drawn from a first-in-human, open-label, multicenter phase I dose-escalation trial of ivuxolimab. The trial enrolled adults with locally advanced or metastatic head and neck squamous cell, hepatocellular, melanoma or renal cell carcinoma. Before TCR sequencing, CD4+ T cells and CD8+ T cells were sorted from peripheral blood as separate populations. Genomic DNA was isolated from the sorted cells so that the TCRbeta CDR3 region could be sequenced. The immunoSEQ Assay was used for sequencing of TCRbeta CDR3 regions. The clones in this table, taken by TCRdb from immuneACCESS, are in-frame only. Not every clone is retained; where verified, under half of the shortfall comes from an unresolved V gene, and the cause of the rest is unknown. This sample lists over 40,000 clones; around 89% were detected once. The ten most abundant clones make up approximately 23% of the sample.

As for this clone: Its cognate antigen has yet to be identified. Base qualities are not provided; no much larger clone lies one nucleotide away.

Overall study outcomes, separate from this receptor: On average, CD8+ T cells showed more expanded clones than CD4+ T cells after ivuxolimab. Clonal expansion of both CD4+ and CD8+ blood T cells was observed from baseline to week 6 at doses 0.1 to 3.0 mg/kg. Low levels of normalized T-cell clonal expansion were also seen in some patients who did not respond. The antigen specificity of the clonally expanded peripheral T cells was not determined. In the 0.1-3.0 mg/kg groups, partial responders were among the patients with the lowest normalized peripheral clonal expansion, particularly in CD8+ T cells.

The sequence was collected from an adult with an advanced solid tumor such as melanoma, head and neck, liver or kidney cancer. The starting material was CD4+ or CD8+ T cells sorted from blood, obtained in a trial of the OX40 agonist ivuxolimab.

The CDR3 amino acid sequence is: CASSPGQGADTQYF. At the DNA level, the sequence is TGTGCCAGCAGCCCGGGACAGGGCGCAGATACGCAGTATTTT. The chain is encoded by TRBV7-9 joined to TRBJ2-3; 9 bases in the junction line up with TRBD1. Reading from cysteine to phenylalanine, the CDR3 counts 14 amino acids. The only DNA kept is the CDR3, 42 bases in frame from the first base. The germline V and J ends show losses of 5 bases and 4 bases respectively, and no gene match explains 4 bases of the junction. Reading the germline V gene (reference sequence) gives CDR1 SEHNR and CDR2 FQNEAQ.